This T cell receptor beta chain was recovered during a study of blood T cell repertoires in COVID-19. Clones were read by immunoSEQ multiplex PCR, and TCRdb kept only the in-frame ones, dropping some. This table has roughly 20,000 clones, about 81% appearing once. This clone was counted a few times. The CDR3 contains 15 residues. Germline V lookup: CDR1 LNHDA, CDR2 SQIVND (reference sequence). Trimming took off 3 bases at V and 9 bases at J, with 20 bases between the two ends. The clonotype originates from a man aged 55 to 70 with acute or convalescent COVID-19. The sequencing input was peripheral blood. The V and J genes are TRBV19 and TRBJ1-1, with D uncertain. CDR3 protein: CASSIYSGPEWKAFF. The CDR3 DNA is TGTGCCAGTAGTATTTATAGCGGTCCCGAGTGGAAAGCTTTCTTT.